The 21 T cell receptor beta chains presented below share a single source sample, sequenced in a study of blood T cell repertoires in COVID-19. TCRdb keeps only in-frame clones here, not all; method: immunoSEQ multiplex PCR. The sample includes 100,000 to 150,000 clones, around 86% of them seen just once. The sample comprised peripheral blood. The receptor source for this set is a woman in her 70s with COVID-19, enrolled during active disease.

J is TRBJ1-5 and V is TRBV11-2; 7 nucleotides agree with TRBD1. V lost 5 bases to trimming and J lost 2 bases; unmatched junction nucleotides: 3. The CDR3 consists of 14 residues. The germline gives CDR1 SGHAT, CDR2 FQNNGV. The CDR3 reads CASSRDRGNQPQHF. The CDR3 DNA sequence: TGTGCCAGCAGCCGAGACAGGGGCAATCAGCCCCAGCATTTT.

This chain joins TRBV7-9 and TRBJ2-1; 8 bases line up with TRBD2. The CDR3 runs to 12 residues. Per germline, CDR1 SEHNR and CDR2 FQNEAQ (reference sequence). J lost 9 bases, V lost 5 bases, and 3 bases had no gene match. The CDR3 reads CASSPTSGEQFF. Written as DNA, the CDR3 is TGTGCCAGCAGCCCAACTAGCGGTGAGCAGTTCTTC.

The J gene is TRBJ1-6, the V gene TRBV28; D is uncertain. V lost 6 bases, J lost 0 bases, and 9 bases lay in between. Germline V gives CDR1 MDHEN, CDR2 SYDVKM. This CDR3 comprises 15 residues. DNA for the CDR3: TGTGCCAGCAGGCCGGGAAGCTCCTATAATTCACCCCTCCACTTT. Its protein is CASRPGSSYNSPLHF.

This clone has more than one count but fewer than ten. The rearrangement uses TRBV5-6 and TRBJ2-7; 11 positions agree with TRBD1. Germline V gives CDR1 SGHDT, CDR2 YYEEEE. Unmatched junction bases numbered 4, after V lost 1 base and J lost 4 bases. This CDR3 region has 15 residues. In nucleotides, the CDR3 is TGTGCCAGCAGCTTGTTGGGACAGGGGGTGTACGAGCAGTACTTC. Encoded protein: CASSLLGQGVYEQYF.

This rearrangement joins TRBV5-6 to TRBJ1-3; D perhaps matches TRBD1 (5 bases). The CDR3 is 16 residues long. CDR1 and CDR2 from the germline V gene are SGHDT and YYEEEE. The V end was cut by 1 base, the J end by 4 bases, with 15 bases between. CDR3 residues: CASSLYRGQIGNTIYF. The DNA for the CDR3 is TGTGCCAGCAGCTTGTATAGGGGCCAGATAGGAAACACCATATATTTT.

V gene TRBV30 combines with J gene TRBJ1-6, with no clear D. Germline CDR1 reads GTSNPN; CDR2 reads SVGIG (reference sequence). The CDR3 consists of 15 residues. Trimming stripped 0 bases from V and 7 bases from J, with 13 bases between. The CDR3: CAWSVLRSRNSPLHF. DNA of the CDR3: TGTGCCTGGAGTGTACTCCGGAGTAGAAATTCACCCCTCCACTTT.

The chain joins TRBV11-2 to TRBJ2-1; 8 positions agree with TRBD2. The CDR3 is 16 residues long. The V and J ends lost 1 base and 2 bases, in that order; junction bases with no gene match: 4. Germline CDR1 is SGHAT and CDR2 is FQNNGV. The CDR3 is CASSLGAGGTYNEQFF. The CDR3 DNA is TGTGCCAGCAGCTTAGGCGCGGGGGGTACCTACAATGAGCAGTTCTTC.

This clone was seen only once. The J gene is TRBJ2-2, the V gene TRBV27; D remains ambiguous. Trimming shortened V by 7 bases and J by 1 base, and 7 bases separated the two germline ends. CDR3 length: 13 residues. CDR1 is MNHEY and CDR2 is SMNVEV in the germline V gene (reference sequence). CDR3 amino acids: CASKERNTGELFF. The CDR3 DNA reads as TGTGCCAGCAAGGAGCGGAACACCGGGGAGCTGTTTTTT.

The rearrangement uses TRBV24-1 and TRBJ2-1, with 10 bases fitting TRBD1. This CDR3 contains 13 residues. V dropped 9 bases and J dropped 2; count of bases not matched to a gene: 0. CDR1 and CDR2 from the germline V gene are KGHDR and SFDVKD. The CDR3 DNA reads TGTGCCACCGGGACAGGGGCCTACAATGAGCAGTTCTTC. Translating gives CATGTGAYNEQFF.

V gene TRBV6-1 combines with J gene TRBJ2-7, with D tentatively TRBD1 (6 bases). The CDR3 runs to 16 residues. Germline V gene lookup returns CDR1 MNHNS and CDR2 SASEGT. Trimming left V 4 bases short and J 1 base short, with 17 bases between. CDR3: CASSGVNRVKSYEQYF. For the CDR3, the DNA is TGTGCCAGCAGTGGGGTAAACAGGGTAAAGTCCTACGAGCAGTACTTC.

V usage is TRBV5-1 and J usage is TRBJ2-1, with 10 bases aligning to TRBD2. The CDR3 has 18 residues. Germline CDR1 reads SGHRS; CDR2 reads YFSETQ. Trimming removed 0 bases from V and 0 bases from J; junction bases left unmatched: 6. CDR3 protein: CASSLAPSGGSSYNEQFF. CDR3 DNA: TGCGCCAGCAGCTTGGCCCCTAGCGGGGGTAGCTCCTACAATGAGCAGTTCTTC.

V is TRBV6-4 and J is TRBJ2-1; D might be TRBD2 (6 bases). V was clipped by 7 bases and J by 6 bases, with 19 bases between them. This CDR3 spans 15 amino acids. Germline assignment: CDR1 MRHNA and CDR2 SNTAGT. The CDR3 here is CASKPGTHSVNEQFF. The CDR3 nucleotides read TGTGCCAGCAAGCCCGGGACTCACAGTGTCAATGAGCAGTTCTTC.

The chain combines TRBV5-1 with TRBJ1-4; TRBD1 matches at 8 bases. The CDR3 loop spans 13 amino acids. Germline V CDR1 and CDR2: SGHRS, YFSETQ. J gave up 10 bases and V 4 bases, and 6 bases lay outside the gene matches. The CDR3 here is CASSGQGQGKLFF. DNA of the CDR3: TGCGCCAGCAGCGGACAGGGCCAGGGAAAACTGTTTTTT.

The V gene is TRBV5-1, the J gene TRBJ2-4, with D possibly matching TRBD2 (7 bases). Germline lookup yields CDR1 SGHRS and CDR2 YFSETQ. Trimming cost V 0 bases and J 8 bases, with 15 bases left between them. The CDR3 has 15 residues. Here the CDR3 reads CASSLVGGRTDIQYF. The CDR3 region has the DNA TGCGCCAGCAGCTTGGTGGGGGGGCGCACGGACATTCAGTACTTC.

The CDR3 DNA reads as TGTGCCAGCACCACCGGGAGCCACACTGAAGCTTTCTTT. Amino acids: CASTTGSHTEAFF. The chain couples TRBV12-3 or TRBV12-4 to TRBJ1-1, with no clear D. The CDR3 totals 13 residues. V shed 7 bases and J shed 3 bases, with 12 bases lying between them.

This clone was counted only a few times. This chain connects TRBV7-2 to TRBJ2-3, with 7 nucleotides matching TRBD1. V was pared by 5 bases and J by 2 bases, with 7 bases of the junction left unmatched. This CDR3 region has 15 residues. The germline CDR1 and CDR2 sequences are SGHTA and FQGNSA. CDR3 DNA: TGTGCCAGCAGCCCGGGACAGACGACCACAGATACGCAGTATTTT. It specifies CASSPGQTTTDTQYF.

Only a few counts were recorded for this clone. This rearrangement joins TRBV2 to TRBJ1-6; perhaps TRBD1 as D (5 bases). Germline V CDR1 and CDR2: SNHLY, FYNNEI. Trimming pared 2 bases from V and 7 bases from J, leaving 12 bases between. The CDR3 sequence is 15 residues long. The CDR3 spells CASSEYGRENSPLHF. The CDR3, as DNA: TGTGCCAGCAGTGAATACGGCAGGGAAAATTCACCCCTCCACTTT.

V is TRBV19 and J is TRBJ2-3; D might be TRBD2 (5 bases). Trimming stripped 4 bases from V and 2 bases from J, with 13 bases between. The CDR3 extends over 15 amino acids. The germline gives CDR1 LNHDA, CDR2 SQIVND (reference sequence). DNA for the CDR3: TGTGCCAGTAGTACGCCAGCGGCCCTCACAGATACGCAGTATTTT. Protein: CASSTPAALTDTQYF.

The chain links TRBV5-4 to TRBJ1-4; no clear D. Germline V gene lookup returns CDR1 SGHNT and CDR2 YYREEE (reference sequence). V gave up 4 bases and J gave up 8 bases, with 18 bases separating them. The CDR3 has 15 residues. The CDR3 here is CASSEAQATGEKLFF. Written as DNA, the CDR3 is TGTGCCAGCAGCGAAGCGCAGGCAACGGGGGAAAAACTGTTTTTT.

The chain joins TRBV27 to TRBJ2-1, with D perhaps TRBD1 (6 bases). The CDR3 runs 15 residues. Trimming removed 8 bases from V and 3 bases from J, with 17 bases in between. Germline lookup yields CDR1 MNHEY and CDR2 SMNVEV (reference sequence). The CDR3 is CASALRTDYYNEQFF. CDR3 bases: TGTGCCAGCGCTCTCCGGACAGACTACTACAATGAGCAGTTCTTC.

The chain is built from TRBV28 and TRBJ1-5, with TRBD1 as a possible D gene (6 bases). With 6 bases removed from V and 7 bases from J, the gap between germline ends came to 19 bases. The CDR3 spans 15 residues. Per the germline V gene, CDR1 is MDHEN and CDR2 is SYDVKM. The CDR3 nucleotides are TGTGCCAGCAGCCATATGGTGGGACAATGGCAGCCCCAGCATTTT. Translating gives CASSHMVGQWQPQHF. Full variable domain (remainder filled in from reference TRBV28 and TRBJ1-5): DVKVTQSSRYLVKRTGEKVFLECVQDMDHENMFWYRQDPGLGLRLIYFSYDVKMKEKGDIPEGYSVSREKKERFSLILESASTNQTSMYLCASSHMVGQWQPQHFGDGTRLSIL.